These T cell receptor beta chains were read from a single sample in a study of control samples from healthy donors and cancer patients. Libraries were prepared by immunoSEQ multiplex PCR; TCRdb keeps only in-frame clonotypes and omits some of them. The sample lists around 12,000 clones; around 92% were seen once. Sequencing was performed on PBMCs. The receptors come from a man of 80 years or more with lung cancer. Both conserved end residues are part of each CDR3. Each record gives: D gene, CDR3 length, clone size, J gene, V gene, CDR3 protein, CDR3 DNA. The D gene is left open where the match is weak. Clone size appears in some rows only: once, few, many, or a class for an expanded clone.

NA	15	NA	TRBJ1-2	TRBV6-5	CASSPAGTANYGYTF	TGTGCCAGCAGTCCCGCAGGGACCGCTAACTATGGCTACACCTTC
NA	15	once	TRBJ1-1	TRBV6-5	CASSVNTQTETEAFF	TGTGCCAGCAGCGTAAACACCCAGACAGAGACTGAAGCTTTCTTT
TRBD1	15	NA	TRBJ1-5	TRBV5-5	CASSIGTGDNQPQHF	TGTGCCAGCAGCATAGGGACAGGGGATAATCAGCCCCAGCATTTT
TRBD1	14	NA	TRBJ1-6	TRBV11-1	CASSAQGYNSPLHF	TGTGCCAGCAGCGCACAGGGGTATAATTCACCCCTCCACTTT
NA	14	NA	TRBJ2-1	TRBV10-3	CAIRGMGLYNEQFF	TGTGCCATCAGGGGGATGGGACTTTACAATGAGCAGTTCTTC
TRBD1	16	NA	TRBJ1-1	TRBV28	CASSRYQGAPNTEAFF	TGTGCCAGCAGTCGGTACCAGGGGGCTCCGAACACTGAAGCTTTCTTT
NA	15	NA	TRBJ1-4	TRBV6-2/TRBV6-3	CASRPRRGTNEKLFF	TGTGCCAGCAGACCTCGGAGGGGAACTAATGAAAAACTGTTTTTT
TRBD1	14	NA	TRBJ1-5	TRBV6-5	CASMPGQGNQPQHF	TGTGCCAGCATGCCGGGACAGGGGAATCAGCCCCAGCATTTT
NA	12	NA	TRBJ1-5	TRBV20-1	CSASDNNQPQHF	TGCAGTGCTAGTGACAACAATCAGCCCCAGCATTTT
TRBD1	15	NA	TRBJ2-5	TRBV7-2	CASTFSGTGEETQYF	TGTGCCAGCACCTTTTCCGGGACAGGAGAAGAGACCCAGTACTTC
TRBD1	14	NA	TRBJ1-1	TRBV18	CASSPGQGATEAFF	TGTGCCAGCTCGCCCGGACAGGGGGCGACTGAAGCTTTCTTT
NA	14	NA	TRBJ1-3	TRBV6-5	CASTKRGTGNTIYF	TGTGCCAGCACTAAAAGGGGGACTGGAAACACCATATATTTT
TRBD1	13	once	TRBJ1-2	TRBV28	CASTTGGNYGYTF	TGTGCCAGCACCACAGGGGGGAACTATGGCTACACCTTC
NA	13	NA	TRBJ2-5	TRBV2	CASSRTRGETQYF	TGTGCCAGCAGCAGAACCAGGGGTGAGACCCAGTACTTC
TRBD1	16	NA	TRBJ2-3	TRBV2	CASSDRGQSSTDTQYF	TGTGCCAGCAGTGACCGGGGACAGTCTAGCACAGATACGCAGTATTTT
NA	14	NA	TRBJ1-6	TRBV11-3	CASSLDGVASPLHF	TGTGCCAGCAGCTTAGATGGGGTGGCTTCACCCCTCCACTTT
TRBD1	13	NA	TRBJ1-2	TRBV27	CASSGTGGGGYTF	TGTGCCAGCAGCGGGACAGGGGGCGGTGGCTACACCTTC
NA	13	NA	TRBJ1-5	TRBV9	CASSYRGDQPQHF	TGTGCCAGCAGCTACCGGGGTGATCAGCCCCAGCATTTT
TRBD1	16	NA	TRBJ1-4	TRBV2	CASYRGPSSTNEKLFF	TGTGCCAGTTACAGGGGCCCCTCCTCAACTAATGAAAAACTGTTTTTT
TRBD1	15	NA	TRBJ1-2	TRBV5-1	CASSLFGTGPSDYTF	TGCGCCAGCAGCCTATTCGGGACAGGTCCCAGTGACTACACCTTC
TRBD1	16	NA	TRBJ1-2	TRBV5-1	CASSLAYNAGGGGYTF	TGCGCCAGCAGCTTGGCCTATAACGCAGGGGGAGGTGGCTACACCTTC
NA	14	NA	TRBJ2-2	TRBV7-2	CASSLVVNTGELFF	TGTGCCAGCAGCTTAGTGGTGAACACCGGGGAGCTGTTTTTT
NA	13	NA	TRBJ1-6	TRBV3-1/TRBV3-2	CASSQGRNSPLHF	TGTGCCAGCAGCCAAGGTCGGAATTCACCCCTCCACTTT
NA	14	once	TRBJ2-5	TRBV27	CASSLSPGEETQYF	TGTGCCAGCAGTTTATCGCCCGGGGAAGAGACCCAGTACTTC
TRBD2	13	NA	TRBJ2-3	TRBV29-1	CSALAGGPDTQYF	TGCAGCGCCTTAGCGGGGGGGCCGGATACGCAGTATTTT
NA	14	few	TRBJ1-4	TRBV29-1	CSVGMGGTNEKLFF	TGCAGCGTTGGAATGGGAGGTACTAATGAAAAACTGTTTTTT
NA	15	NA	TRBJ1-5	TRBV10-1	CASINRICSNQPQHF	TGCGCCAGCATTAACAGAATATGTAGCAATCAGCCCCAGCATTTT
TRBD2	12	NA	TRBJ2-1	TRBV5-8	CASSPDGRGRLF	TGTGCCAGCAGCCCGGACGGGCGGGGGAGGCTCTTC
NA	13	NA	TRBJ1-2	TRBV15	CATSRDQFWGYTF	TGTGCCACCAGCAGAGATCAGTTCTGGGGCTACACCTTC
NA	13	NA	TRBJ1-4	TRBV9	CASSPRTNEKLFF	TGTGCCAGCAGCCCCCGGACTAATGAAAAACTGTTTTTT
NA	13	once	TRBJ2-5	TRBV27	CASSPGYQETQYF	TGTGCCAGCAGTCCGGGTTATCAAGAGACCCAGTACTTC
TRBD1	16	NA	TRBJ1-2	TRBV7-9	CASSLFGDSAAYGYTF	TGTGCCAGCAGCTTATTCGGGGACAGCGCCGCGTATGGCTACACCTTC
NA	13	NA	TRBJ2-1	TRBV4-2	CASSPSTSREQFF	TGTGCCAGCAGCCCTTCCACTTCCAGGGAGCAGTTCTTC
NA	13	NA	TRBJ2-5	TRBV11-1	CASAPGSKETQYF	TGTGCCAGCGCCCCGGGATCAAAAGAGACCCAGTACTTC
NA	16	NA	TRBJ1-5	TRBV18	CASSFGWQNSNQPQHF	TGTGCCAGCTCATTTGGATGGCAGAATAGCAATCAGCCCCAGCATTTT
NA	15	NA	TRBJ1-6	TRBV5-1	CASSQRGGENSPLHF	TGCGCCAGCAGCCAGAGGGGTGGAGAGAATTCACCCCTCCACTTT
NA	15	NA	TRBJ2-3	TRBV5-1	CASSLSAGATDTQYF	TGCGCCAGCAGCTTGTCGGCAGGGGCCACAGATACGCAGTATTTT
NA	11	NA	TRBJ2-1	TRBV6-4	CASSVSPEQFF	TGTGCCAGCAGTGTTAGCCCAGAGCAGTTCTTC
TRBD2	13	NA	TRBJ2-7	TRBV7-2	CASSGREKMKQYF	TGTGCCAGCAGCGGGAGGGAAAAAATGAAGCAGTACTTC
NA	16	NA	TRBJ2-2	TRBV18	CASSPRRRSGTGELFF	TGTGCCAGCTCACCACGGCGCCGCTCAGGAACCGGGGAGCTGTTTTTT
NA	17	NA	TRBJ2-2	TRBV27	CASSRPRGTANTGELFF	TGTGCCAGCAGTCGGCCGCGGGGGACAGCGAACACCGGGGAGCTGTTTTTT
TRBD1	15	NA	TRBJ1-2	TRBV5-1	CASSLLQTGGNGYTF	TGCGCCAGCAGCCTGCTTCAGACAGGGGGAAATGGCTACACCTTC
NA	16	NA	TRBJ2-4	TRBV10-3	CAISENWGAGGNIQYF	TGTGCCATCAGTGAGAATTGGGGGGCCGGGGGAAACATTCAGTACTTC
TRBD2	13	NA	TRBJ2-5	TRBV19	CASRTSGVETQYF	TGTGCCAGTCGGACTAGCGGGGTAGAGACCCAGTACTTC
TRBD1	12	NA	TRBJ2-5	TRBV6-6	CASSDREETQYF	TGTGCCAGCAGTGACAGGGAGGAGACCCAGTACTTC
NA	14	NA	TRBJ1-3	TRBV4-1	CASSHDYSGNTIYF	TGCGCCAGCAGCCACGACTACTCTGGAAACACCATATATTTT
NA	11	NA	TRBJ1-1	TRBV12-5	CASGLMGIAFF	TGTGCTAGTGGTTTGATGGGAATAGCTTTCTTT
TRBD1	14	NA	TRBJ1-4	TRBV10-3	CATGTGKTNEKLFF	TGTGCCACAGGGACAGGGAAAACTAATGAAAAACTGTTTTTT
NA	15	few	TRBJ2-5	TRBV5-1	CASTLTAGPQETQYF	TGCGCCAGCACTCTGACCGCGGGCCCCCAAGAGACCCAGTACTTC
TRBD1	15	NA	TRBJ1-2	TRBV15	CATSTGGQANYGYTF	TGTGCCACCAGCACCGGAGGACAGGCTAACTATGGCTACACCTTC
TRBD2	16	NA	TRBJ2-3	TRBV5-1	CASSLGTSSLTDTQYF	TGCGCCAGCAGCTTGGGGACTAGCTCCCTCACAGATACGCAGTATTTT
NA	14	NA	TRBJ2-1	TRBV4-2	CASSHRSSYNEQFF	TGTGCCAGCAGCCACAGGAGCTCCTACAATGAGCAGTTCTTC
TRBD1	14	once	TRBJ2-3	TRBV3-1/TRBV3-2	CASTKTGGTDTQYF	TGTGCCAGCACCAAGACAGGGGGCACAGATACGCAGTATTTT
NA	14	NA	TRBJ2-6	TRBV6-5	CASRQGSGANVLTF	TGTGCCAGCAGACAGGGATCCGGGGCCAACGTCCTGACTTTC
NA	12	NA	TRBJ1-3	TRBV6-5	CASSSPQGTIYF	TGTGCCAGCAGTAGCCCTCAGGGCACCATATATTTT